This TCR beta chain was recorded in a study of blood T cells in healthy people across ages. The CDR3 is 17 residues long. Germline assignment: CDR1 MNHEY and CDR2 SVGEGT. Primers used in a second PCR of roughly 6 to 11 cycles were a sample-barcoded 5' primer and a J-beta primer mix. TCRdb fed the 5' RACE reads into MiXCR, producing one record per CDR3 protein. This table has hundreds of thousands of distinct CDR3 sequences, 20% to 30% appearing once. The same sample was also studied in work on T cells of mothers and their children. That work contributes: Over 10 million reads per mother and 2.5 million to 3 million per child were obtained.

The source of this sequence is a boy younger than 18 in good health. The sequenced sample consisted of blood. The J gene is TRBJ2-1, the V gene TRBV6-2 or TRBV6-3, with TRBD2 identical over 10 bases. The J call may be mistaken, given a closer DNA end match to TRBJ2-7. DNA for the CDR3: TGTGCCAGCAGACCCCCCGGACTAGCGGATGCCTCCTACGAGCAGTACTTC. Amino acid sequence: CASRPPGLADASYEQYF.